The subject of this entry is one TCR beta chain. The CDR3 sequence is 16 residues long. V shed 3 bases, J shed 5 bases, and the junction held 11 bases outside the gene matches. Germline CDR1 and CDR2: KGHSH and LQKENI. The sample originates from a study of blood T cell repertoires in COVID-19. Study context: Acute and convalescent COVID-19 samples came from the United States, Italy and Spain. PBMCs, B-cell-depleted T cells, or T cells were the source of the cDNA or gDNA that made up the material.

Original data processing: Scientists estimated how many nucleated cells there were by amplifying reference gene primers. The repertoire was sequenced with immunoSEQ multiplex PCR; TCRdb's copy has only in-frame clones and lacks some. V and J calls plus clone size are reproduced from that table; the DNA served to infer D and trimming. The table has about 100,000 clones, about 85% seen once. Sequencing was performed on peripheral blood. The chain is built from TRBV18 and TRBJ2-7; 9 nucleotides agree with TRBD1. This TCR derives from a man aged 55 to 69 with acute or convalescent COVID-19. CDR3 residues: CASSPLQTGGVHEQYF. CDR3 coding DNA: TGTGCCAGCTCACCCTTACAGACAGGGGGAGTTCACGAGCAGTACTTC. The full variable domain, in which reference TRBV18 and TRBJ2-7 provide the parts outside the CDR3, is NAGVMQNPRHLVRRRGQEARLRCSPMKGHSHVYWYRQLPEEGLKFMVYLQKENIIDESGMPKERFSAEFPKEGPSILRIQQVVRGDSAAYFCASSPLQTGGVHEQYFGPGTRLTVT.